The source of this TCR beta chain is a study of long-term antiretroviral therapy in people with HIV. General study findings and limits: The study found narrower CDR3 length ranges in HIV repertoires than in controls.

With respect to this clone: The antigen is not known.

immunoSEQ v3.0 was run at survey level. Some clones are missing from TCRdb's copy, which holds only in-frame ones; the method was immunoSEQ multiplex PCR. The sample holds 18,000 or so clones, about three quarters seen once. V gave up 6 bases and J gave up 5 bases; unmatched junction bases: 9. The CDR3 is made up of 15 amino acids. Per germline, CDR1 MNHEY and CDR2 SMNVEV (reference sequence). The V and J genes are TRBV27 and TRBJ1-5, with TRBD1 matching over 8 bases. The sequence came from a woman aged 40 to 50 with HIV. The material sequenced was unsorted PBMCs, taken at the start of antiretroviral therapy, before treatment. CDR3 region: CASRYTGTGYQPQHF. The CDR3 nucleotides read TGTGCCAGCAGATACACCGGGACAGGTTATCAGCCCCAGCATTTT.